This T cell receptor beta chain was found in a study of blood T cell repertoires in COVID-19. The protocol was immunoSEQ multiplex PCR, while the TCRdb copy is restricted to in-frame clones and leaves out a portion. Of around 250,000 clones in the sample, about 82% were seen once. CDR1 and CDR2 (germline): MNHEY, SMNVEV (reference sequence). The V segment lost 10 bases and the J segment 6 bases; nucleotides outside the gene matches: 17. CDR3 length: 15 residues. This receptor was obtained from a man older than 75 with acute or convalescent COVID-19. The chain joins TRBV27 to TRBJ2-7; 8 bases agree with TRBD2. The material sequenced was peripheral blood. This chain's CDR3 is CANTPGAGGLPEQYF. CDR3 DNA: TGTGCCAACACCCCTGGGGCGGGAGGCCTCCCCGAGCAGTACTTC.